This T cell receptor beta chain was sequenced for a study of regulatory T cells in long-lasting Graves disease. Overall study context: Over 5 years of antithyroid drugs with positive TSH receptor antibodies was taken to mean persistent Graves' disease. General observations from the study: Having only a small sample size may have limited accuracy.

A word on this clonotype: The antigen is undetermined.

There are 13 residues in the CDR3. The germline V gene has CDR1 DFQATT and CDR2 SNEGSKA (reference sequence). V lost 6 bases and J 2 bases, leaving 14 bases between the germline ends. CDR3 regions were amplified by Arm-PCR using iRepertoire HTBI primers to build TCR beta libraries. Per the original data handling: Analysis of the samples identified 60 to 75 TRBV and around 13 TRBJ segments. TCRdb reprocessed the multiplex PCR reads via MiXCR and lists one record per CDR3 protein. TCRdb's processing, not the authors' own work, is the source of the V and J calls. Of 400,000 to 600,000 distinct CDR3 sequences listed, approximately 21% are singletons. As to time point: persistent/refractory GD, antithyroid drugs over 5 years with positive TRAb. Researchers made the TCR library from RNA that was extracted from PBMCs.

The chain carries TRBV20-1 and TRBJ2-7; D perhaps matches TRBD1 (6 bases). This sample comprised peripheral blood mononuclear cells (PBMCs), obtained when the disease was refractory, from a patient treated with antithyroid drugs. The clonotype originates from a female donor with Graves disease. CDR3 residues: CSAPYTGTYEQYF. The CDR3 nucleotides are TGCAGTGCGCCTTATACAGGGACCTACGAGCAGTACTTC.